This is a list of T cell receptor beta chains from one sample in a study of human T cells and chemical hapten exposure. TCRdb itself ran the RACE reads through MiXCR, one entry per CDR3 protein. Among roughly 100,000 distinct CDR3 sequences listed, around 12% were seen once. The sample consisted of whole blood, taken in connection with sensitization to the hapten diphenylcyclopropenone (DPC). These receptors came from a woman between 45 and 60 years old with alopecia areata. Some clones in this sample may be carry-over from other donors' samples. CDR3s include the opening cysteine and the closing phenylalanine or tryptophan. Each record gives: V gene, J gene, D gene, clone size, CDR3 DNA, CDR3 protein. A D gene is named only where the DNA matches it firmly. The size of a clone is reported for some rows only, either as once, few or many, or as a class for expanded clones.

TRBV7-9	TRBJ2-1	TRBD2	few	TGTGCCAGCAGCTTAGCGATAGCGGGAGGTCCCTCCTACAATGAGCAGTTCTTC	CASSLAIAGGPSYNEQFF
TRBV12-3/TRBV12-4	TRBJ1-1	TRBD1	few	TGTGCCAGCAGTCTCATGGACAGGGGGAACACTGAAGCTTTCTTT	CASSLMDRGNTEAFF
TRBV7-2	TRBJ2-1	NA	many	TGTGCCAGCACCACGTCTGACGGGGGTTACAATGAGCAGTTCTTC	CASTTSDGGYNEQFF
TRBV5-1	TRBJ2-4	NA	few	TGCGCCAGCAGCTCGGCCGCGGGACTAAACATTCAGTACTTC	CASSSAAGLNIQYF
TRBV28	TRBJ2-3	TRBD1	NA	TGTGCCAGCAGGGGACAGGGATTCCTCACAGATACGCAGTATTTT	CASRGQGFLTDTQYF
TRBV6-5	TRBJ1-2	NA	many	TGTGCCAGCAGTGCGGGACTGATACTAAACTATGGCTACACCTTC	CASSAGLILNYGYTF
TRBV7-2	TRBJ2-3	NA	few	TGTGCCAGCACCGATCGAAGGGGCACAGATACGCAGTATTTT	CASTDRRGTDTQYF
TRBV2	TRBJ2-1	NA	few	TGTGCCAGCAGTGCCGTAGTGGGTGAGCAGTTCTTC	CASSAVVGEQFF
TRBV28	TRBJ2-4	TRBD2	NA	TGTGCCAGCAGTCACGCCGCGGGGGGTGCCAAAAACATTCAGTACTTC	CASSHAAGGAKNIQYF
TRBV6-2/TRBV6-3	TRBJ1-1	NA	few	TGTGCCAGCAGTTACCTCAGACCAACTGAAGCTTTCTTT	CASSYLRPTEAFF
TRBV28	TRBJ1-1	NA	few	TGTGCCAGCAGTTCCCAAATAGCTGAAGCTTTCTTT	CASSSQIAEAFF
TRBV7-6	TRBJ2-1	TRBD2	many	TGTGCCAGCAGCTTCGACCCGACTAGCGGGAGGGCCGGTGAGCAGTTCTTC	CASSFDPTSGRAGEQFF
TRBV2	TRBJ2-5	NA	NA	TGTGCCATCTCAGGGGAGAGTTTTGGAGAGACCCAGTACTTC	CAISGESFGETQYF
TRBV7-2	TRBJ2-7	NA	NA	TGTGCCAGCAGCTTACAAAGCTCCTACGAGCAGTACTTC	CASSLQSSYEQYF
TRBV12-3/TRBV12-4	TRBJ1-1	NA	many	TGTGCCAGCAGTTCTAGGGAGTACACTGAAGCTTTCTTT	CASSSREYTEAFF
TRBV7-2	TRBJ1-1	NA	few	TGTGCCAGCAGCATTAAACAGGGTAAGGGCACTGAAGCTTTCTTT	CASSIKQGKGTEAFF
TRBV7-9	TRBJ2-7	NA	few	TGTGCCAGCAGCTGGGATTACGAGCAGTACTTC	CASSWDYEQYF
TRBV5-1	TRBJ2-2	NA	many	TGCGCCAGAGGCGGGCGGACGAACACCGGGGAGCTGTTTTTT	CARGGRTNTGELFF
TRBV11-2	TRBJ2-3	NA	few	TGTGCCAGCAGCTTTCGCGGGGGCAGCACAGATACGCAGTATTTT	CASSFRGGSTDTQYF
TRBV7-2	TRBJ1-1	NA	many	TGTGCCAGCAGCGAGCAGAGGAACACTGAAGCTTTCTTT	CASSEQRNTEAFF
TRBV29-1	TRBJ1-1	TRBD1	many	TGCAGCGTTGGAGTCGGACAGGGAGGGACTGAAGCTTTCTTT	CSVGVGQGGTEAFF
TRBV6-1	TRBJ1-1	TRBD1	few	TGTGCCAGCAGTTTGGACAGGGGTAGGGAGGCAGCTTTCTTT	CASSLDRGREAAFF
TRBV5-1	TRBJ1-4	NA	few	TGCGCCAGCAGTTACGCGGGCGTTAGGAATGAAAAACTGTTTTTT	CASSYAGVRNEKLFF
TRBV6-5	TRBJ1-6	NA	NA	TGTGCCAGCAGTAGACTCGAGCCGAGCTCCTATAATTCACCCCTCCACTTT	CASSRLEPSSYNSPLHF
TRBV3-1	TRBJ1-1	NA	many	TGTGCCAGCAGCCCACACCATTCCGGGAAGAACACTGAAGCTTTCTTT	CASSPHHSGKNTEAFF
TRBV11-2	TRBJ2-1	NA	few	TGTGCCAGCAGCCGCGGGCATTCGACGGGGAATGAGCAGTTCTTC	CASSRGHSTGNEQFF
TRBV28	TRBJ2-2	TRBD2	many	TGTGCCAGCAGTTTGCGGGGCGGGAGGACGTACACCGGGGAGCTGTTTTTT	CASSLRGGRTYTGELFF
TRBV18	TRBJ1-1	NA	NA	TGTGCCAGCTCACCGACCATCAGGGCATCAATTCACGCTTTCTTT	CASSPTIRASIHAFF
TRBV6-1	TRBJ1-5	NA	NA	TGTGCCAGCAGTGGGCAGGGGTACCAGCCCCAGCATTTT	CASSGQGYQPQHF
TRBV11-2	TRBJ2-7	NA	NA	TGTGCCAGCGGCATCTCCTACGAGCAGTACTTC	CASGISYEQYF
TRBV6-4	TRBJ2-5	TRBD2	few	TGTGCCAGCAGTGACTTAGCGGGGGAAGAGACCCAGTACTTC	CASSDLAGEETQYF
TRBV27	TRBJ1-5	NA	few	TGTGCCAGCAGAGACCCCAATCAGCCCCAGCATTTT	CASRDPNQPQHF
TRBV10-2	TRBJ2-2	NA	few	TGCGCCAGCAGTGAGATGAACACCGGGGAGCTGTTTTTT	CASSEMNTGELFF
TRBV29-1	TRBJ2-6	NA	many	TGCAGCGTAGACTCCTCTGGGGCCAACGTCCTGACTTTC	CSVDSSGANVLTF
TRBV28	TRBJ1-5	NA	few	TGTGCCAGCATGTGGGTTCAGCCCCAGCATTTT	CASMWVQPQHF
TRBV28	TRBJ2-7	NA	NA	TGTGCCAGCAGTTTTCAATACGAGCAGTACTTC	CASSFQYEQYF
TRBV4-3	TRBJ2-5	TRBD2	NA	TGCGCCAGCAGCCAAGGCATTAGCGGGAGACAGACCCAGTACTTC	CASSQGISGRQTQYF